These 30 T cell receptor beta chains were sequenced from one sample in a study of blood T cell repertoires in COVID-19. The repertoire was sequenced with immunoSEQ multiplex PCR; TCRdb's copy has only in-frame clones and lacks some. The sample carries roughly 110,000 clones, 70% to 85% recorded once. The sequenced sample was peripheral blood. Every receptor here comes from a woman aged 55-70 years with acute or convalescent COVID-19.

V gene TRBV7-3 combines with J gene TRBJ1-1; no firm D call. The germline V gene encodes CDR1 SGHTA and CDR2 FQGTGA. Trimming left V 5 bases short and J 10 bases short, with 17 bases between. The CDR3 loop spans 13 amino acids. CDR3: CASSPGGWEPAFF. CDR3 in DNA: TGTGCCAGCAGCCCAGGAGGATGGGAACCAGCTTTCTTT.

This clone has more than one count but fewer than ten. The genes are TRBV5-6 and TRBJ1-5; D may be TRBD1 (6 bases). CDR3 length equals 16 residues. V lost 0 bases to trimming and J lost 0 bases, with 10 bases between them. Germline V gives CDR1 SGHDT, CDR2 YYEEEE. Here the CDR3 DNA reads TGTGCCAGCAGCTTGGCGGGACACGGTAGCAATCAGCCCCAGCATTTT. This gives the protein CASSLAGHGSNQPQHF.

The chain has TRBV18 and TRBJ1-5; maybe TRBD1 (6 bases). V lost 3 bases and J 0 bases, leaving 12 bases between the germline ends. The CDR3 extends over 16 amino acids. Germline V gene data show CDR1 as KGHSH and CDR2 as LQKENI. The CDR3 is CASSPPGTNSNQPQHF. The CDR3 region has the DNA TGTGCCAGCTCACCGCCGGGGACAAATAGCAATCAGCCCCAGCATTTT.

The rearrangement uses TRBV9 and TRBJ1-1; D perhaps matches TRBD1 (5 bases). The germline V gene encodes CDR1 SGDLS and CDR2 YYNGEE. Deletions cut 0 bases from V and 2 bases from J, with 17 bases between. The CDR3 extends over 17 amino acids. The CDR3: CASSVGSRWGVNTEAFF. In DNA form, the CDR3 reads TGTGCCAGCAGCGTAGGGTCGAGGTGGGGGGTTAACACTGAAGCTTTCTTT.

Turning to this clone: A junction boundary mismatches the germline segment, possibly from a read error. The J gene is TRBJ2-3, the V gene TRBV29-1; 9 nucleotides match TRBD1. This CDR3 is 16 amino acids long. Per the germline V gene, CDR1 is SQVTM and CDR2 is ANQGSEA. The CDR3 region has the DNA TGCAGCGTTAAAGACCCGGGACAGGGTGTTACAGATACGCAGTATTTT. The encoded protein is CSVKDPGQGVTDTQYF.

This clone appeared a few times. The CDR3 spells CASSPLSGQGAWGYTF. The CDR3, as DNA: TGTGCCAGCTCACCATTAAGTGGCCAGGGGGCTTGGGGCTACACCTTC. The chain carries TRBV18 and TRBJ1-2, with 8 bases identical to TRBD1. V lost 2 bases to trimming and J lost 8 bases; unmatched junction nucleotides: 13. CDR1 is KGHSH and CDR2 is LQKENI in the germline V gene. CDR3 size: 16 residues.

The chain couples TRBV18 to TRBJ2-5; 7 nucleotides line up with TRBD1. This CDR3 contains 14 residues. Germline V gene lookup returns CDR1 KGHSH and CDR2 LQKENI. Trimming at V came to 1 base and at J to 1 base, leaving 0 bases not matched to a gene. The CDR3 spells CASSPRDSQETQYF. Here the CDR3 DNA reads TGTGCCAGCTCACCACGGGACAGCCAAGAGACCCAGTACTTC.

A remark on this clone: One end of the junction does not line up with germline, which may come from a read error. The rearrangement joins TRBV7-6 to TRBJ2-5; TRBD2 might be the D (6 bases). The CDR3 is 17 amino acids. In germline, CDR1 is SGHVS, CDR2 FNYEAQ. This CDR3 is CASSLGSSAMYQETQYF. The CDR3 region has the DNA TGTGCCAGCAGTTTAGGTTCTAGCGCTATGTACCAAGAGACCCAGTACTTC.

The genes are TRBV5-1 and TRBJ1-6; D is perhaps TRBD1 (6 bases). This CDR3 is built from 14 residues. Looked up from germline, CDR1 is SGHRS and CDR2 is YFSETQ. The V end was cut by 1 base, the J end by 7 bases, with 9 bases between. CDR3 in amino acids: CASSLKGQNSPLHF. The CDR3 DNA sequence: TGCGCCAGCAGCTTGAAGGGACAAAATTCACCCCTCCACTTT.

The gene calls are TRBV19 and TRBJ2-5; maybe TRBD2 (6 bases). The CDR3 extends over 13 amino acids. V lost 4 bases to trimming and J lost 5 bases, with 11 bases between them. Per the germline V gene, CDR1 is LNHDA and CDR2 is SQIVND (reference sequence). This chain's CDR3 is CASSRGEAETQYF. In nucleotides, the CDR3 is TGTGCCAGTAGTAGAGGGGAGGCTGAGACCCAGTACTTC.

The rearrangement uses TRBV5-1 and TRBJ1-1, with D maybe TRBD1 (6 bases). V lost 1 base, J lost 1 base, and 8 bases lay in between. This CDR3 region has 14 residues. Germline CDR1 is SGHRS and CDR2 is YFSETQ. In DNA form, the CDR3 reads TGCGCCAGCAGCTTGAAGGGGGAGAACACTGAAGCTTTCTTT. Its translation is CASSLKGENTEAFF.

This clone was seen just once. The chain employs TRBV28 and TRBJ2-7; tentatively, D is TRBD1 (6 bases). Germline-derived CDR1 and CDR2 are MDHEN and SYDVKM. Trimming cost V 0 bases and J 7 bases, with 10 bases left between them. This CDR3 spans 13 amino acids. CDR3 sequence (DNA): TGTGCCAGCAGTTTATGGGGCAGGGGAGAGCAGTACTTC. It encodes CASSLWGRGEQYF.

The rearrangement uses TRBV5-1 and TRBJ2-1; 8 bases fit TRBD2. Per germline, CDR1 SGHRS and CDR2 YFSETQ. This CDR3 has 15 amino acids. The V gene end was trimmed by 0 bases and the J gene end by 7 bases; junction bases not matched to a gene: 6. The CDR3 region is CASSLDGGVSNEQFF. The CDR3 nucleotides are TGCGCCAGCAGCTTGGACGGGGGGGTTTCGAATGAGCAGTTCTTC.

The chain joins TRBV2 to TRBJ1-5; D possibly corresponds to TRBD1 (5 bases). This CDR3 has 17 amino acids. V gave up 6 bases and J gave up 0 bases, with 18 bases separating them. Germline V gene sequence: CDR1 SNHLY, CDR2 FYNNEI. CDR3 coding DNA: TGTGCCAGCAGAACGCGGGACGGAATTTATAGCAATCAGCCCCAGCATTTT. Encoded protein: CASRTRDGIYSNQPQHF.

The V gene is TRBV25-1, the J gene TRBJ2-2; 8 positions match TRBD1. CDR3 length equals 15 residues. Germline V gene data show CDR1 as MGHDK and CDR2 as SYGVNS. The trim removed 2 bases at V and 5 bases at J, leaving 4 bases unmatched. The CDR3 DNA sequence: TGTGCCAGCAGTGAAGACAGGGGTGCTACCGGGGAGCTGTTTTTT. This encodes CASSEDRGATGELFF.

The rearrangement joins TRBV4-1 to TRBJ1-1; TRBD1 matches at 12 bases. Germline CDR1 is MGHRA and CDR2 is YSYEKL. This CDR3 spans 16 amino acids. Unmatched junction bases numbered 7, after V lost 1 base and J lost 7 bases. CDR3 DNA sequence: TGCGCCAGCAGCCAAGTTCCGGGACAGGGGGCGGGTGAAGCTTTCTTT. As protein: CASSQVPGQGAGEAFF.

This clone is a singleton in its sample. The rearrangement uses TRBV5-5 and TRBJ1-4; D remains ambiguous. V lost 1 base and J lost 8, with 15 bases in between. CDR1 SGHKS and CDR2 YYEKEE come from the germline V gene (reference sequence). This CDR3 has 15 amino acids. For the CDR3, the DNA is TGTGCCAGCAGCTTGTTCCCGGGGATTGAGGAAAAACTGTTTTTT. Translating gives CASSLFPGIEEKLFF.

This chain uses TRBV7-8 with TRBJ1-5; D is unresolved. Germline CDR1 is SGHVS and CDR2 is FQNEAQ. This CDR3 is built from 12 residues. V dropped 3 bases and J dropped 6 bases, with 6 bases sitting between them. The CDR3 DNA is TGTGCCAGCAGCTTTCCGGGTCAGCCCCAGCATTTT. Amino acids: CASSFPGQPQHF.

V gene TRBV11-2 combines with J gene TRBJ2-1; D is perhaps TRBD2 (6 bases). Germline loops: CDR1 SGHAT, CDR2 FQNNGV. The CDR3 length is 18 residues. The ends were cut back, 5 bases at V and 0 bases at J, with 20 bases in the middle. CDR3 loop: CASSTPTIAESSYNEQFF. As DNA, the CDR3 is TGTGCCAGCAGCACACCAACCATAGCGGAGAGCTCCTACAATGAGCAGTTCTTC.

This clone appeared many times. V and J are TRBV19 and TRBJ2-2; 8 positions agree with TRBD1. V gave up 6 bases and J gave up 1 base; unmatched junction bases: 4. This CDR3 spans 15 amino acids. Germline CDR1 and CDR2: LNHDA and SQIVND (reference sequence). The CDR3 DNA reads TGTGCCAGTAGACCCGGGACAGGGAACACCGGGGAGCTGTTTTTT. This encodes CASRPGTGNTGELFF.

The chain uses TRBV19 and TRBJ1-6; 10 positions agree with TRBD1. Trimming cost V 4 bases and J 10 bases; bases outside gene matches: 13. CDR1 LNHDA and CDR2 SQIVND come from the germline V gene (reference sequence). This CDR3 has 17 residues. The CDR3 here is CASSTPRRGTGDSPLHF. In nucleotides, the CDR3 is TGTGCCAGTAGTACCCCCCGTCGCGGGACAGGGGACTCACCCCTCCACTTT.

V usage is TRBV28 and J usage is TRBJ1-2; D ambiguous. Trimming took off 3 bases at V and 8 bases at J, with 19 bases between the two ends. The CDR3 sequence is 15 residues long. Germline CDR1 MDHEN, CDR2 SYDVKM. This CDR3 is CASSLRISAARGYTF. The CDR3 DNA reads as TGTGCCAGCAGTTTGAGGATAAGCGCCGCGCGGGGCTACACCTTC.

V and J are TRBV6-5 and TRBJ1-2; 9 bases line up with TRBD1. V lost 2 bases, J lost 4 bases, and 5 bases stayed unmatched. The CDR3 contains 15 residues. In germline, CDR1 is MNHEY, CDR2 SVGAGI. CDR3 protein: CASSYATGGSYGYTF. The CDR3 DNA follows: TGTGCCAGCAGTTACGCCACAGGGGGCAGCTATGGCTACACCTTC.

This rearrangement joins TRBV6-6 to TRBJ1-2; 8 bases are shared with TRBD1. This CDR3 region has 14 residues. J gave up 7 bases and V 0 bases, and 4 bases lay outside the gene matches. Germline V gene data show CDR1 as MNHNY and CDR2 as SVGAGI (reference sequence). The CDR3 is CASSYSDRAGGYTF. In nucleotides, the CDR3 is TGTGCCAGCAGTTACTCGGACAGGGCGGGTGGCTACACCTTC.

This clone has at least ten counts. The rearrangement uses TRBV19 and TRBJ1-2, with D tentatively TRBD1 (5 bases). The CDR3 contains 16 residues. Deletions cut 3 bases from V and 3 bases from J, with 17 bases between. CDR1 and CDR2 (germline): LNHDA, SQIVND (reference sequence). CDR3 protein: CASSIPTATYYYGYTF. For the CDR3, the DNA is TGTGCCAGTAGTATTCCGACAGCTACTTACTACTATGGCTACACCTTC.

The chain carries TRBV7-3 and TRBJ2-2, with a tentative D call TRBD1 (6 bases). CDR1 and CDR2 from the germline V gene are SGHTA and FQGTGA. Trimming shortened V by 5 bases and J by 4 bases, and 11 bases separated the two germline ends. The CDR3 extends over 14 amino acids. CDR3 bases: TGTGCCAGCAGCCTGGGACATCTCACCGGGGAGCTGTTTTTT. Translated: CASSLGHLTGELFF. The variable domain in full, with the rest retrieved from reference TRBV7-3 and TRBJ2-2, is GAGVSQTPSNKVTEKGKYVELRCDPISGHTALYWYRQSLGQGPEFLIYFQGTGAADDSGLPNDRFFAVRPEGSVSTLKIQRTERGDSAVYLCASSLGHLTGELFFGEGSRLTVL.

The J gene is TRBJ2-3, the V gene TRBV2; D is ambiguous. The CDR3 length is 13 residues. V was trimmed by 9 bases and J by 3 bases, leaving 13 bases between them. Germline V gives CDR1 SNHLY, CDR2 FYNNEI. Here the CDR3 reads CASQRIWTDTQYF. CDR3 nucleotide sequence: TGTGCCAGTCAGAGGATTTGGACAGATACGCAGTATTTT.

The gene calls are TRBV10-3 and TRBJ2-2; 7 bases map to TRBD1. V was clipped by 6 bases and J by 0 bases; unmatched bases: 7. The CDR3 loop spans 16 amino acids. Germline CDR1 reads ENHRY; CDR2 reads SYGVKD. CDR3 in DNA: TGTGCCATCAGGGTAACCGGGACAGCGAACACCGGGGAGCTGTTTTTT. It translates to CAIRVTGTANTGELFF.

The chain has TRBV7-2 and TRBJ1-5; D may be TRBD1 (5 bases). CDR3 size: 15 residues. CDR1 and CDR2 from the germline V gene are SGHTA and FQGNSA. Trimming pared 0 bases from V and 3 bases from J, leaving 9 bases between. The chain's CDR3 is CASSLAGQINQPQHF. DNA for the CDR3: TGTGCCAGCAGCTTAGCGGGGCAGATCAATCAGCCCCAGCATTTT.

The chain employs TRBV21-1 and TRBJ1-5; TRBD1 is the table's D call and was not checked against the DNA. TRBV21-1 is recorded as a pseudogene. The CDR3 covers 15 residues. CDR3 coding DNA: TGTGCCAGCAGCAACCGGGGACAGGCCAATCAGCCCCAGCATTTT. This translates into CASSNRGQANQPQHF.